Each of the 7 T cell receptor beta chains below was sequenced from the same sample in a study of blood T cell repertoires in COVID-19. Sequencing used immunoSEQ multiplex PCR; TCRdb keeps in-frame clones, though not all of them. This sample yields around 310,000 clones, of which over 75% are seen a single time; 9.5% belongs to the top ten. Sequencing input: PBMCs or T cells enriched from blood (not recorded which). The source is a woman between 40 and 55 years old who had recovered from COVID-19.

This chain joins TRBV15 and TRBJ1-2, with a tentative D call TRBD1 (6 bases). Germline CDR1 LNHNV, CDR2 YYDKDF (reference sequence). V was pared by 5 bases and J by 8 bases, with 12 bases between. This CDR3 has 12 amino acids. The CDR3 nucleotides are TGTGCCACCAGCTTACAGGGTGGAGGCTACACCTTC. Translated, it gives CATSLQGGGYTF.

The V and J genes are TRBV3-1 (or the pseudogene TRBV3-2) and TRBJ2-5, with TRBD1 as a possible D gene (6 bases). Germline-derived CDR1 and CDR2 are LGHDT and YNNKEL (reference sequence). V was trimmed by 1 base and J by 2 bases, leaving 8 bases between them. The CDR3 totals 14 residues. The CDR3 loop reads CASSQVRGQETQYF. Written as DNA, the CDR3 is TGTGCCAGCAGCCAAGTAAGGGGGCAAGAGACCCAGTACTTC.

Only one count was recorded for this clone. The chain joins TRBV11-2 to TRBJ2-1; a possible D gene is TRBD2 (6 bases). CDR3 length: 14 amino acids. CDR1 is SGHAT and CDR2 is FQNNGV in the germline V gene. V lost 5 bases to trimming and J lost 7 bases, with 15 bases between them. CDR3 sequence reads: CASSRLTRGNEQFF. The CDR3 region has the DNA TGTGCCAGCAGCCGCCTGACTAGAGGTAATGAGCAGTTCTTC.

This clone was detected only once. The chain links TRBV4-1 to TRBJ2-7; TRBD2 aligns across 7 bases. The V gene's germline CDR1 is MGHRA and CDR2 YSYEKL. This CDR3 contains 17 residues. The trim removed 6 bases at V and 2 bases at J, leaving 16 bases unmatched. CDR3 loop: CASSQLEQGDYPYEQYF. Here the CDR3 DNA reads TGCGCCAGCAGTCAGCTAGAACAAGGGGACTACCCCTACGAGCAGTACTTC.

Here the CDR3 reads CASSLGQRPYEQYF. CDR3 DNA sequence: TGTGCCAGCAGTTTGGGACAGCGTCCCTACGAGCAGTACTTC. V and J are TRBV6-2 or TRBV6-3 and TRBJ2-7, with 7 positions matching TRBD1. V lost 4 bases, J lost 2 bases, and 5 bases stayed unmatched. Per germline, CDR1 MNHEY and CDR2 SVGEGT. This CDR3 has 14 residues.

The chain combines TRBV9 with TRBJ2-2; 7 bases align to TRBD2. The germline gives CDR1 SGDLS, CDR2 YYNGEE. The V segment lost 4 bases and the J segment 3 bases; nucleotides outside the gene matches: 9. This CDR3 is built from 16 residues. CDR3 loop: CASSPPGREDTGELFF. DNA for the CDR3: TGTGCCAGCAGCCCCCCTGGCCGGGAGGACACCGGGGAGCTGTTTTTT.

Comment on this clone: The sample has other DNA sequences that encode this CDR3 too. The chain recombines TRBV7-2 with TRBJ2-7; maybe TRBD1 (6 bases). V lost 5 bases and J lost 0, with 14 bases in between. This CDR3 comprises 15 residues. Looked up from germline, CDR1 is SGHTA and CDR2 is FQGNSA. In nucleotides, the CDR3 is TGTGCCAGCAGCCCGACAGGACAAAGCTCCTACGAGCAGTACTTC. Translated, it gives CASSPTGQSSYEQYF.